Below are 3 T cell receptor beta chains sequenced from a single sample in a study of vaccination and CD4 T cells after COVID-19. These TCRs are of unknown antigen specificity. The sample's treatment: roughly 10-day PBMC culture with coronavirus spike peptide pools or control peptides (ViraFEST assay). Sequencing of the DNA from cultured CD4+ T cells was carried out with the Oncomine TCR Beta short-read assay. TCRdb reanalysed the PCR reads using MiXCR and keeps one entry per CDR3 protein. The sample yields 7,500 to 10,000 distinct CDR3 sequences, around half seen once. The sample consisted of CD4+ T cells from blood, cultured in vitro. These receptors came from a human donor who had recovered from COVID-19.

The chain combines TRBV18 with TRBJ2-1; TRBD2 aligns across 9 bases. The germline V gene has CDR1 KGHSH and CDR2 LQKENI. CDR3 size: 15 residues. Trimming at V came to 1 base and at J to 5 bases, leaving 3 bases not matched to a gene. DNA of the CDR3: TGTGCCAGCTCACCACTAGCGGGAGACGACAATGAGCAGTTCTTC. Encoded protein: CASSPLAGDDNEQFF.

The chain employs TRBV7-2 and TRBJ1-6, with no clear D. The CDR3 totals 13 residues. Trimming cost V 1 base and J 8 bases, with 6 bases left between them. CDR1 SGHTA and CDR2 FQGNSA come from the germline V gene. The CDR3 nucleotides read TGTGCCAGCAGCTTAGAAAGGGATTCACCCCTCCACTTT. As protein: CASSLERDSPLHF.

CDR3 DNA sequence: TGTGCCAGCAGCCGAGGCCAGGACAGAAATGAGCAGTTCTTC. It codes for CASSRGQDRNEQFF. This sequence joins TRBV14 and TRBJ2-1; D may be TRBD1 (6 bases). The CDR3 has 14 amino acids. V dropped 4 bases and J dropped 7 bases, with 14 bases sitting between them. Germline assignment: CDR1 SGHDN and CDR2 FVKESK.